Below, one T cell receptor (beta chain) is given with its context. The data derive from a study of T cell responses to AZD1222 COVID-19 vaccine. This table comes from immunoSEQ multiplex PCR, and its TCRdb copy is limited to in-frame clones, with some not included. The table records 100,000 to 130,000 clones, around 84% of them present only once. The sequence was obtained from an adult in good health. The specimen was peripheral blood, collected on day 0 of AZD1222 vaccination.

The DNA for the CDR3 is TGTGCCAGCCAGAAGGCTAACTATGGCTACACCTTC. This sequence encodes CASQKANYGYTF. This sequence joins TRBV6-5 and TRBJ1-2; no clear D. The V and J ends lost 8 bases and 0 bases respectively, with 7 bases between them. Germline loops: CDR1 MNHEY, CDR2 SVGAGI. The CDR3 loop spans 12 amino acids.